These 18 T cell receptor beta chains came from one sample sequenced in a study of tumour-infiltrating T cells in Burkitt lymphoma. Libraries were prepared by immunoSEQ multiplex PCR; TCRdb keeps only in-frame clonotypes and omits some of them. The sample has about 4,400 clones; 84% are singletons. Source material: tumor tissue. The receptor source for this set is a human donor with diffuse large B-cell lymphoma. Some clones in this sample may be carry-over from other donors' samples.

This clone was seen once. CDR3 DNA sequence: TGTGCCAGCAGCTTAGCGGCTCAGGGTTTACAAGGCCACGAGCAGTACTTC. Translation: CASSLAAQGLQGHEQYF. The rearrangement joins TRBV7-9 to TRBJ2-7, with a possible D match to TRBD1 (5 bases). Germline CDR1 and CDR2: SEHNR and FQNEAQ (reference sequence). CDR3 length: 17 amino acids. Trimming took 0 bases from V and 5 from J, leaving 20 bases between them.

The gene calls are TRBV11-1 and TRBJ2-5, with D unclear. The CDR3 spans 12 residues. Germline CDR1 is SGHAT and CDR2 is FQDESV (reference sequence). Between the trimmed V and J ends, which lost 5 bases and 5 bases, there was a span of 9 bases. CDR3 residues: CASSKGWETQYF. The CDR3 bases are TGTGCCAGCAGCAAGGGTTGGGAGACCCAGTACTTC.

This clone has only a few counts. This chain links TRBV19 with TRBJ2-5, with D maybe TRBD2 (5 bases). The CDR3 consists of 14 residues. The germline V and J ends were trimmed by 2 bases and 0 bases, with 7 bases remaining between them. The germline V gene encodes CDR1 LNHDA and CDR2 SQIVND (reference sequence). The CDR3: CASSILANQETQYF. DNA for the CDR3: TGTGCCAGTAGTATACTAGCTAACCAAGAGACCCAGTACTTC.

The chain employs TRBV19 and TRBJ2-2, with 14 bases aligning to TRBD2. The CDR3 consists of 15 residues. Germline V gene lookup returns CDR1 LNHDA and CDR2 SQIVND (reference sequence). V trimming: 6 bases; J trimming: 4 bases; junction bases outside the gene matches: 1. This CDR3 is CASRTSGRGTGELFF. The DNA for the CDR3 is TGTGCCAGTAGGACTAGCGGGAGGGGCACCGGGGAGCTGTTTTTT.

The CDR3 loop is CASSLRAVGKNIQYF. The CDR3 nucleotides read TGTGCCAGCAGTCTTCGAGCAGTAGGCAAAAACATTCAGTACTTC. The chain links TRBV6-6 to TRBJ2-4; D ambiguous. Germline values: CDR1 MNHNY, CDR2 SVGAGI (reference sequence). The CDR3 runs 15 residues. Between the trimmed V and J ends, which lost 5 bases and 3 bases, there was a span of 14 bases.

V gene TRBV2 combines with J gene TRBJ2-7, with TRBD1 as a possible D gene (5 bases). This CDR3 is 13 amino acids long. CDR1 is SNHLY, CDR2 FYNNEI, per germline. V was cut by 5 bases and J by 3 bases, with 11 bases left in between. Written as DNA, the CDR3 is TGTGCCAGCAGTCCCGTCAGGGACTACGAGCAGTACTTC. Translated: CASSPVRDYEQYF.

The chain is built from TRBV15 and TRBJ1-1; D is unresolved. Germline-derived CDR1 and CDR2 are LNHNV and YYDKDF (reference sequence). V gave up 3 bases and J gave up 6 bases, with 20 bases separating them. This CDR3 spans 16 amino acids. In DNA form, the CDR3 reads TGTGCCACCAGCAGGGAAGGAGTCGCCCGGATCGCTGAAGCTTTCTTT. This codes for CATSREGVARIAEAFF.

The chain employs TRBV11-1 and TRBJ1-1; the match to TRBD1 covers 10 bases. The CDR3 has 15 residues. CDR1 is SGHAT and CDR2 is FQDESV in the germline V gene (reference sequence). With 6 bases clipped from V and 3 bases from J, the junction kept 7 bases outside the gene matches. The DNA for the CDR3 is TGTGCCAGCAGTCCTGACAGGGGGCTGGACACTGAAGCTTTCTTT. The encoded protein is CASSPDRGLDTEAFF.

This chain joins TRBV5-4 and TRBJ1-3; 7 nucleotides line up with TRBD1. The CDR3 extends over 17 amino acids. The trim removed 2 bases at V and 0 bases at J, leaving 8 bases unmatched. Germline CDR1 SGHNT, CDR2 YYREEE (reference sequence). Here the CDR3 reads CASSFRQGVSSGNTIYF. Here the CDR3 DNA reads TGTGCCAGCAGCTTTCGACAGGGTGTTAGCTCTGGAAACACCATATATTTT.

J is TRBJ2-1 and V is TRBV11-2; 8 bases line up with TRBD2. In germline, CDR1 is SGHAT, CDR2 FQNNGV. With V trimmed by 4 bases and J by 8 bases, 16 bases remained unmatched. The CDR3 is made up of 17 amino acids. The CDR3: CASSSRPGAGVTDEQFF. The DNA for the CDR3 is TGTGCCAGCAGCTCCAGGCCTGGAGCGGGAGTTACAGATGAGCAGTTCTTC.

The V call is TRBV25-1, the J call TRBJ2-7, with D possibly TRBD1 on 6 matching bases. CDR1 is MGHDK, CDR2 SYGVNS, per germline. V lost 7 bases, J lost 3 bases, and 10 bases lay in between. The CDR3 extends over 12 amino acids. This CDR3 is CASKGEGYEQYF. In DNA form, the CDR3 reads TGTGCCAGCAAGGGGGAAGGCTACGAGCAGTACTTC.

CDR3 protein: CAISEPTTRTDTQYF. CDR3 nucleotides: TGTGCCATCAGTGAGCCGACTACTCGCACAGATACGCAGTATTTT. The genes are TRBV10-3 and TRBJ2-3; possibly TRBD2 for D (5 bases). This CDR3 has 15 residues. V was shortened by 2 bases and J by 1 base, with 10 bases between the two germline ends. Germline V lookup: CDR1 ENHRY, CDR2 SYGVKD.

The CDR3 is CASSATGEASGNTIYF. The CDR3 nucleotides read TGTGCCAGCAGCGCCACAGGGGAAGCCTCTGGAAACACCATATATTTT. The chain combines TRBV7-9 with TRBJ1-3, with 7 positions matching TRBD1. The CDR3 runs 16 residues. The J segment lost 0 bases and the V segment lost 5 bases, leaving 7 bases of the junction unmatched. Germline lookup yields CDR1 SEHNR and CDR2 FQNEAQ (reference sequence).

V is TRBV27 and J is TRBJ1-2, with D perhaps TRBD1 (6 bases). Trimming pared 0 bases from V and 6 bases from J, leaving 17 bases between. The CDR3 runs to 16 residues. CDR1 and CDR2 (germline): MNHEY, SMNVEV (reference sequence). This CDR3 reads CASSLSDRLTWDGYTF. CDR3 nucleotides: TGTGCCAGCAGTTTATCGGACAGATTAACGTGGGATGGCTACACCTTC.

V usage is TRBV15 and J usage is TRBJ2-7, with D uncertain. This CDR3 contains 12 residues. Trimming cost V 1 base and J 6 bases, with 7 bases left between them. Germline V gives CDR1 LNHNV, CDR2 YYDKDF (reference sequence). CDR3 sequence: CATSRGLAEQYF. CDR3 in DNA: TGTGCCACCAGCAGAGGGTTGGCCGAGCAGTACTTC.

V usage is TRBV10-2 and J usage is TRBJ2-7; D is ambiguous. Per the germline V gene, CDR1 is WSHSY and CDR2 is SAAADI. The CDR3 covers 13 residues. The germline V and J ends were trimmed by 6 bases and 6 bases, with 15 bases remaining between them. The CDR3 sequence is CASRKPLHPEQYF. CDR3 DNA: TGCGCCAGCAGAAAGCCCCTTCATCCCGAGCAGTACTTC.

V gene TRBV27 combines with J gene TRBJ2-6; D uncertain. The V gene lost 5 bases and the J gene lost 0 bases, with 5 bases spanning the gap. Germline CDR1 and CDR2: MNHEY and SMNVEV (reference sequence). The CDR3 has 14 residues. The CDR3 protein is CASSLISGANVLTF. In nucleotides, the CDR3 is TGTGCCAGCAGTCTGATCTCTGGGGCCAACGTCCTGACTTTC.

This clone has only a few counts. The rearrangement joins TRBV18 to TRBJ2-7; 10 bases agree with TRBD1. Germline values: CDR1 KGHSH, CDR2 LQKENI. The ends lost 5 bases at V and 1 base at J; junction bases unmatched: 5. The CDR3 loop spans 15 amino acids. The CDR3 DNA follows: TGTGCCAGCTCATCGCGGGACAGGGGATCCTACGAGCAGTACTTC. It translates to CASSSRDRGSYEQYF.